Each of the 20 T cell receptor beta chains below was sequenced from the same sample in a study of T cell changes during pregnancy in multiple sclerosis. Only in-frame clones appear in the TCRdb table, and some are missing; sequencing was by immunoSEQ multiplex PCR. The sample shows 30,000 to 50,000 clones, approximately 94% of them seen only once. This specimen was CD4+ T cells from peripheral blood mononuclear cells, taken after pregnancy. These receptors were taken from a female donor with multiple sclerosis, enrolled in a pregnancy study.

The rearrangement joins TRBV10-3 to TRBJ2-2; TRBD2 matches at 7 bases. This CDR3 has 12 residues. Germline V gene data show CDR1 as ENHRY and CDR2 as SYGVKD. Losses at the gene ends were 11 bases for V and 4 bases for J; bases not matched to a gene: 4. The CDR3 DNA follows: TGTGCCTTAGGGAGGGGCACCGGGGAGCTGTTTTTT. It codes for CALGRGTGELFF.

The chain uses TRBV6-1 and TRBJ1-2; no firm D call. The length of the CDR3 is 14 residues. Trimming took 2 bases from V and 0 from J, leaving 7 bases between them. Germline CDR1 MNHNS, CDR2 SASEGT. CDR3 sequence (DNA): TGTGCCAGCAGTGAATCCGGAGCTAACTATGGCTACACCTTC. Translated, it gives CASSESGANYGYTF.

This chain links TRBV2 with TRBJ1-5; no reliable D call. V shed 4 bases and J shed 4 bases, with 8 bases lying between them. The CDR3 contains 13 residues. Germline CDR1 SNHLY, CDR2 FYNNEI. Here the CDR3 DNA reads TGTGCCAGCAGTGGCGGTCGGAATCAGCCCCAGCATTTT. Amino acid sequence: CASSGGRNQPQHF.

The chain carries TRBV11-3 and TRBJ2-7, with 10 bases identical to TRBD1. CDR1 and CDR2 from the germline V gene are SGHNT and YENEEA. Trimming removed 4 bases from V and 5 bases from J; junction bases left unmatched: 5. This CDR3 is built from 14 residues. The CDR3 here is CASSSPTGGDEQYF. CDR3 in DNA: TGTGCCAGCAGCTCCCCGACAGGGGGCGACGAGCAGTACTTC. Based on the CDR3 plus reference TRBV11-3 and TRBJ2-7, the full variable domain is EAGVVQSPRYKIIEKKQPVAFWCNPISGHNTLYWYLQNLGQGPELLIRYENEEAVDDSQLPKDRFSAERLKGVDSTLKIQPAELGDSAVYLCASSSPTGGDEQYFGPGTRLTVT.

This chain uses TRBV7-8 with TRBJ2-3; 11 bases are shared with TRBD2. From germline, CDR1 is SGHVS and CDR2 FQNEAQ. The CDR3 is made up of 17 amino acids. Unmatched junction bases numbered 7, after V lost 2 bases and J lost 3 bases. The CDR3 region has the DNA TGTGCCAGCAGCTTATCCCGAGCTAGCGGGGGGACAGATACGCAGTATTTT. Translated: CASSLSRASGGTDTQYF.

The table lists this clone with a count of one. The V and J genes are TRBV9 and TRBJ1-4, with 12 bases that match TRBD1. V lost 0 bases to trimming and J lost 3 bases; unmatched junction nucleotides: 3. Germline V gene data show CDR1 as SGDLS and CDR2 as YYNGEE. The CDR3 loop spans 17 amino acids. The CDR3 spells CASSVEGQGAANEKLFF. The CDR3 DNA follows: TGTGCCAGCAGCGTAGAGGGACAGGGGGCGGCTAATGAAAAACTGTTTTTT.

The genes are TRBV4-1 and TRBJ1-1, with TRBD1 matching 11 bases. CDR1 MGHRA and CDR2 YSYEKL come from the germline V gene. Germline trimming cut 4 bases from V and 3 bases from J; bases unmatched to any gene: 4. The CDR3 covers 15 residues. The CDR3 protein is CASSRGDRGDTEAFF. As DNA, the CDR3 is TGCGCCAGCAGCCGAGGGGACAGGGGGGACACTGAAGCTTTCTTT.

This sequence joins TRBV5-6 and TRBJ2-3; D may be TRBD1 (6 bases). The CDR3 runs to 16 residues. Germline V gene sequence: CDR1 SGHDT, CDR2 YYEEEE. The ends were cut back, 2 bases at V and 0 bases at J, with 13 bases in the middle. The CDR3 coding sequence is TGTGCCAGCAGCTTTCCTAGGACAGCTAGCACAGATACGCAGTATTTT. It encodes CASSFPRTASTDTQYF.

A single count supports this clone. This sequence joins TRBV5-1 and TRBJ1-1; D not certain. This CDR3 is 14 amino acids long. The V gene lost 4 bases and the J gene lost 5 bases, with 15 bases spanning the gap. Germline lookup yields CDR1 SGHRS and CDR2 YFSETQ. The CDR3 loop is CASSPGPGRTEAFF. CDR3 nucleotide sequence: TGCGCCAGCAGCCCTGGACCGGGGAGGACTGAAGCTTTCTTT.

The chain links TRBV7-6 to TRBJ1-1; D not certain. Per the germline V gene, CDR1 is SGHVS and CDR2 is FNYEAQ. This CDR3 region has 16 residues. V gave up 1 base and J gave up 9 bases, with 21 bases separating them. CDR3 amino acids: CASSLERLLNSGKAFF. Here the CDR3 DNA reads TGTGCCAGCAGCTTAGAGAGACTTCTAAATTCGGGAAAAGCTTTCTTT.

This rearrangement joins TRBV2 to TRBJ1-2, with 7 bases identical to TRBD1. The germline V gene has CDR1 SNHLY and CDR2 FYNNEI. V gave up 5 bases and J gave up 2 bases; unmatched junction bases: 5. This CDR3 spans 14 amino acids. As DNA, the CDR3 is TGTGCCAGCAGTTTACAGGGGAGGAACTATGGCTACACCTTC. Translation gives CASSLQGRNYGYTF. Drawing the rest from reference TRBV2 and TRBJ1-2, the complete variable domain is EPEVTQTPSHQVTQMGQEVILRCVPISNHLYFYWYRQILGQKVEFLVSFYNNEISEKSEIFDDQFSVERPDGSNFTLKIRSTKLEDSAMYFCASSLQGRNYGYTFGSGTRLTVV.

V and J are TRBV15 and TRBJ1-3, with 7 bases that match TRBD1. Germline CDR1 LNHNV, CDR2 YYDKDF (reference sequence). The CDR3 extends over 13 amino acids. V lost 2 bases, J lost 11 bases, and 6 bases stayed unmatched. CDR3 DNA: TGTGCCACCAGCAGAACAGGGGAGGCGGCCATATATTTT. Residues: CATSRTGEAAIYF. Together with reference TRBV15 and TRBJ1-3, the CDR3 gives the full variable domain: DAMVIQNPRYQVTQFGKPVTLSCSQTLNHNVMYWYQQKSSQAPKLLFHYYDKDFNNEADTPDNFQSRRPNTSFCFLDIRSPGLGDTAMYLCATSRTGEAAIYFGEGSWLTVV.

This clone was seen a single time. The chain couples TRBV7-2 to TRBJ2-2; the D is unclear. The CDR3 has 14 amino acids. Germline V lookup: CDR1 SGHTA, CDR2 FQGNSA. V lost 5 bases and J 4 bases, leaving 11 bases between the germline ends. As DNA, the CDR3 is TGTGCCAGCAGCGAGACATTCCTCACCGGGGAGCTGTTTTTT. Protein sequence: CASSETFLTGELFF.

This chain links TRBV12-5 with TRBJ2-5; 11 positions match TRBD2. V shed 3 bases and J 1 base; nucleotides not matched to a gene: 4. There are 16 residues in the CDR3. Germline V gives CDR1 LGHNT, CDR2 FRNRAP. CDR3 sequence reads: CASGLRGLAAQETQYF. DNA of the CDR3: TGTGCTAGTGGTTTAAGGGGACTAGCGGCCCAAGAGACCCAGTACTTC. The variable domain in full, completed from reference TRBV12-5 and TRBJ2-5, reads DARVTQTPRHKVTEMGQEVTMRCQPILGHNTVFWYRQTMMQGLELLAYFRNRAPLDDSGMPKDRFSAEMPDATLATLKIQPSEPRDSAVYFCASGLRGLAAQETQYFGPGTRLLVL.

V gene TRBV9 combines with J gene TRBJ2-1, with TRBD1 matching 9 bases. J was trimmed by 5 bases and V by 0 bases; bases with no gene match: 3. This CDR3 spans 15 amino acids. The germline V gene encodes CDR1 SGDLS and CDR2 YYNGEE. CDR3 amino acids: CASSVGQGGNNEQFF. The CDR3 DNA reads TGTGCCAGCAGCGTAGGACAGGGGGGAAACAATGAGCAGTTCTTC.

The rearrangement links TRBV4-2 to TRBJ2-3; 8 nucleotides line up with TRBD2. Germline trimming cut 1 base from V and 2 bases from J; bases unmatched to any gene: 8. This CDR3 region has 17 residues. Germline CDR1 is LGHNA and CDR2 is YNFKEQ. The CDR3, as DNA: TGTGCCAGCAGCCAAGTCCCCGGGGGGGCCAACACAGATACGCAGTATTTT. This translates into CASSQVPGGANTDTQYF.

V and J are TRBV15 and TRBJ2-1; 12 bases fit TRBD2. V lost 4 bases to trimming and J lost 8 bases; unmatched junction nucleotides: 6. CDR1 is LNHNV and CDR2 is YYDKDF in the germline V gene (reference sequence). The CDR3 length is 15 residues. The CDR3 DNA follows: TGTGCCACCAGCATCACTAGCGGGGGGTCGGATGAGCAGTTCTTC. It is translated as CATSITSGGSDEQFF.

This sequence joins TRBV6-5 and TRBJ1-1, with unresolved D. The CDR3 consists of 14 residues. Germline CDR1 and CDR2: MNHEY and SVGAGI. Between the trimmed V and J ends, which lost 2 bases and 1 base, there was a span of 8 bases. The CDR3 spells CASSYIGGNTEAFF. CDR3 sequence (DNA): TGTGCCAGCAGTTACATCGGCGGGAACACTGAAGCTTTCTTT.

V and J are TRBV19 and TRBJ2-7; D possibly corresponds to TRBD2 (7 bases). The CDR3 runs 14 residues. V was cut by 8 bases and J by 6 bases, with 20 bases left in between. Germline V gene lookup returns CDR1 LNHDA and CDR2 SQIVND (reference sequence). CDR3 DNA: TGTGCCAGTGCCAAACCGAACGGGGGGCGCGAGCAGTACTTC. As protein: CASAKPNGGREQYF.

The chain is built from TRBV6-1 and TRBJ2-4, with 7 bases matching TRBD1. V dropped 7 bases and J dropped 2; count of bases not matched to a gene: 8. This CDR3 is built from 15 residues. The germline gives CDR1 MNHNS, CDR2 SASEGT. The CDR3 DNA reads TGTGCCAGCAATACGGGACAGTGGACCAAAAACATTCAGTACTTC. It encodes CASNTGQWTKNIQYF.